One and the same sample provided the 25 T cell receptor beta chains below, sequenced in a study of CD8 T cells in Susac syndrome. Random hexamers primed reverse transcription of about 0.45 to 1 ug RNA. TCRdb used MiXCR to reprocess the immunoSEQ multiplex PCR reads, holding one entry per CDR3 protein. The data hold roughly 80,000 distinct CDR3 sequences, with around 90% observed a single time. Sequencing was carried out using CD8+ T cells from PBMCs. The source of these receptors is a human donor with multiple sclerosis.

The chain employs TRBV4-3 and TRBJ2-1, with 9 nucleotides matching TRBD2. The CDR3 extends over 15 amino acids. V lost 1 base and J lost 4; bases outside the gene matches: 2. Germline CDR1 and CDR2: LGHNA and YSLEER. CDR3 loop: CASSQGAGGYNEQFF. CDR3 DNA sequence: TGCGCCAGCAGCCAAGGCGCGGGGGGGTACAATGAGCAGTTCTTC.

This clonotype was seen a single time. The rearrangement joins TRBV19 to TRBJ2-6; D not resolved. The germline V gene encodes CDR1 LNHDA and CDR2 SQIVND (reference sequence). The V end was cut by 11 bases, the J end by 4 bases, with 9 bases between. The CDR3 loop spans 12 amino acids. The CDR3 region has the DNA TGTGCCGGCGGATTGGGGGCCAACGTCCTGACTTTC. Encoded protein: CAGGLGANVLTF.

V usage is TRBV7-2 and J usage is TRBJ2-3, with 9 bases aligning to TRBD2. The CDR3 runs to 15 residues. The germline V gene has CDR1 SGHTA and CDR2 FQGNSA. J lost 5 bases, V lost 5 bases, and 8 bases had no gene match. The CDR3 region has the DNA TGTGCCAGCAGCCATAGCGGGGGAGGAGGAGATACGCAGTATTTT. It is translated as CASSHSGGGGDTQYF.

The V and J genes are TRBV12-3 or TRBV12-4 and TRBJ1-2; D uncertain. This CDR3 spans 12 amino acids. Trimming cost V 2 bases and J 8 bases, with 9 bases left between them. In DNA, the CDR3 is TGTGCCAGCAGTTTAAAACAGTGGGGCTACACCTTC. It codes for CASSLKQWGYTF.

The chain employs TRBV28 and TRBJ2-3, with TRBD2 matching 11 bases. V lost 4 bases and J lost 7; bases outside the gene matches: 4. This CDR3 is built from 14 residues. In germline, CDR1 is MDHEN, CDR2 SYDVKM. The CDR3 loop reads CASSSRLAGHTQYF. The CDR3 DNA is TGTGCCAGCAGTTCCCGACTAGCGGGGCATACGCAGTATTTT.

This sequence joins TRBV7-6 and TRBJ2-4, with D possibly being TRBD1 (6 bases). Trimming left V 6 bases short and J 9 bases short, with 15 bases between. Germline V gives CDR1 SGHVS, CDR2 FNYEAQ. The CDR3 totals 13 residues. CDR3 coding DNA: TGTGCCAGCAGTCCTACAGGGATGGGCATTCAGTACTTC. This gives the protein CASSPTGMGIQYF.

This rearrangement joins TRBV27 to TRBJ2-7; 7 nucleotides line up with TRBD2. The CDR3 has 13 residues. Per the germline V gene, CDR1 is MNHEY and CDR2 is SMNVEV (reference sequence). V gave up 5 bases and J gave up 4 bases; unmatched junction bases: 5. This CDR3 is CASSPRTSYEQYF. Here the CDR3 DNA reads TGTGCCAGCAGTCCACGGACTAGTTACGAGCAGTACTTC.

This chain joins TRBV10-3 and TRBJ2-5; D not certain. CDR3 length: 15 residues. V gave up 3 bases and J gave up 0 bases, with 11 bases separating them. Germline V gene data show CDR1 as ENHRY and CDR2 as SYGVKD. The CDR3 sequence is CAISEHPRDQETQYF. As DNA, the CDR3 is TGTGCCATCAGTGAACACCCACGAGACCAAGAGACCCAGTACTTC.

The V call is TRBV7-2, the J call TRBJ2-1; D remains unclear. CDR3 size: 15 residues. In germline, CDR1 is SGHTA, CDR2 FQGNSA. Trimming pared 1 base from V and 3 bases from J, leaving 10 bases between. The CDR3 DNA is TGTGCCAGCAGCTTAGGGCAGGCCAACTACAATGAGCAGTTCTTC. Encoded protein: CASSLGQANYNEQFF.

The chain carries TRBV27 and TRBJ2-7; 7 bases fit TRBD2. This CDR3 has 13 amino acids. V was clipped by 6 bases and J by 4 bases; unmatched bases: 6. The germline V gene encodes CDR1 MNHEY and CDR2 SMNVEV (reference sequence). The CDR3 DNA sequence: TGTGCCAGCAGCGTAGTGGGGGGGTACGAGCAGTACTTC. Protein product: CASSVVGGYEQYF.

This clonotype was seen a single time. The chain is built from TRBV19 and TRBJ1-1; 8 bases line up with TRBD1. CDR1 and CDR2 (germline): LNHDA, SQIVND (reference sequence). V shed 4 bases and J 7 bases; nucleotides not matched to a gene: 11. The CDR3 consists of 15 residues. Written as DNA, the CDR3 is TGTGCCAGTAGTACCCACCCGGACAGGGTCGGTGAAGCTTTCTTT. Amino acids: CASSTHPDRVGEAFF.

Here the CDR3 DNA reads TGTGCCAGCAGTTACTCGGGTTTCACTGAAGCTTTCTTT. Amino acid sequence: CASSYSGFTEAFF. V usage is TRBV6-5 and J usage is TRBJ1-1; D unresolved. V was pared by 0 bases and J by 4 bases, with 6 bases between. Germline lookup yields CDR1 MNHEY and CDR2 SVGAGI. There are 13 residues in the CDR3.

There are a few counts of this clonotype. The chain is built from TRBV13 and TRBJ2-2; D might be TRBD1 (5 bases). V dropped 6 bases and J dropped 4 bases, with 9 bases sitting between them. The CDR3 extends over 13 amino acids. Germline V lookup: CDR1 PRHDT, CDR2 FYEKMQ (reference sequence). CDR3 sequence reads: CASSLRGTGELFF. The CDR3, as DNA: TGTGCCAGCAGTTTAAGGGGCACCGGGGAGCTGTTTTTT.

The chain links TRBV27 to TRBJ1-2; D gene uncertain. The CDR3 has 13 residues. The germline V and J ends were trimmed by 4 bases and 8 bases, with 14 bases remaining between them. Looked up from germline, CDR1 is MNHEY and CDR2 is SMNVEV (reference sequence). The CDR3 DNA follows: TGTGCCAGCAGTTCTGGGCAGTCTTCCGGCTACACCTTC. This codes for CASSSGQSSGYTF.

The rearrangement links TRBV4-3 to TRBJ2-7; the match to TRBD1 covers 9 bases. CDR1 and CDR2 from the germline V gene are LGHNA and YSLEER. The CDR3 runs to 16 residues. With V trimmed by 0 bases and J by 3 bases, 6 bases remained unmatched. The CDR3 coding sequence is TGCGCCAGCAGCCAAGAATTCGGGACAGGGAACTACGAGCAGTACTTC. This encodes CASSQEFGTGNYEQYF.

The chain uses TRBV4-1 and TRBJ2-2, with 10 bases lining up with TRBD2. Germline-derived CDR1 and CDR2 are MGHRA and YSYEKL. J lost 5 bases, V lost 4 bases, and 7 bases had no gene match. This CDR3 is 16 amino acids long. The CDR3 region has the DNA TGCGCCAGCAGCCCCGCTGAAGCGGGGGGGACCGGGGAGCTGTTTTTT. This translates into CASSPAEAGGTGELFF.

Here the CDR3 DNA reads TGTGCCAGCAGCTACGATCGGGGAGGGACTGAAGCTTTCTTT. Its protein product is CASSYDRGGTEAFF. V and J are TRBV13 and TRBJ1-1; D gene uncertain. Germline values: CDR1 PRHDT, CDR2 FYEKMQ (reference sequence). V lost 4 bases and J lost 5, with 14 bases in between. The length of the CDR3 is 14 residues.

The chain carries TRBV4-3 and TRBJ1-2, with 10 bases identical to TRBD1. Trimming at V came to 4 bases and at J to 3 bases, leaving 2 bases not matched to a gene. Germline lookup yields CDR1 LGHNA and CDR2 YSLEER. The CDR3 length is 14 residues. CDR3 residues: CASSPGTGDYGYTF. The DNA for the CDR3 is TGCGCCAGCAGCCCAGGGACAGGGGACTATGGCTACACCTTC.

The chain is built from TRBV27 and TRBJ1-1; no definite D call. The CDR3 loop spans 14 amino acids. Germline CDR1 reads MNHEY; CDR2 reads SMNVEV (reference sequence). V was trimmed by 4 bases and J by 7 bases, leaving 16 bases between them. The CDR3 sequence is CASSSRQNLIEAFF. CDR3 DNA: TGTGCCAGCAGTTCCCGACAAAATCTTATTGAAGCTTTCTTT.

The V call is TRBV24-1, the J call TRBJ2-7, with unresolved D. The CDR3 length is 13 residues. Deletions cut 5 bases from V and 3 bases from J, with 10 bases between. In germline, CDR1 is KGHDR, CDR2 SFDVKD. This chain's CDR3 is CATSGASDYEQYF. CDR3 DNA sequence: TGTGCCACCAGTGGAGCCAGCGACTACGAGCAGTACTTC.

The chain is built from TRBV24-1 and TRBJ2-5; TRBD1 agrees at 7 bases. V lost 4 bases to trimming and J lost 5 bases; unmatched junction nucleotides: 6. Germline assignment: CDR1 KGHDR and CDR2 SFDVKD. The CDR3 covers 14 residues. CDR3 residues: CATSDSTGEETQYF. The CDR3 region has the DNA TGTGCCACCAGTGACTCTACAGGGGAGGAGACCCAGTACTTC.

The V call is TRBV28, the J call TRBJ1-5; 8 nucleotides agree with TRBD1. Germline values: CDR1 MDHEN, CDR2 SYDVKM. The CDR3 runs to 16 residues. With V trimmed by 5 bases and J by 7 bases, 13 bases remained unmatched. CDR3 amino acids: CASSPISGQGWQPQHF. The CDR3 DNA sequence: TGTGCCAGCAGTCCAATATCTGGACAGGGTTGGCAGCCCCAGCATTTT.

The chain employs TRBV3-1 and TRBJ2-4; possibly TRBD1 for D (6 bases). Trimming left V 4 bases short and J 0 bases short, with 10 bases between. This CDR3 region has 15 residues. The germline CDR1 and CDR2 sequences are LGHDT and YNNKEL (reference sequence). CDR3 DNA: TGTGCCAGCAGCCCGGGACACCTAGCCAAAAACATTCAGTACTTC. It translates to CASSPGHLAKNIQYF.

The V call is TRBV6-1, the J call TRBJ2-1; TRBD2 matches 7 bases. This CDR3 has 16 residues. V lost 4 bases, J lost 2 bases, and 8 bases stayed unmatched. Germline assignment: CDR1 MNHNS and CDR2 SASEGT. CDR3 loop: CASSAQTSPPYNEQFF. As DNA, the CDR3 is TGTGCCAGCAGTGCCCAGACTAGCCCACCCTACAATGAGCAGTTCTTC.

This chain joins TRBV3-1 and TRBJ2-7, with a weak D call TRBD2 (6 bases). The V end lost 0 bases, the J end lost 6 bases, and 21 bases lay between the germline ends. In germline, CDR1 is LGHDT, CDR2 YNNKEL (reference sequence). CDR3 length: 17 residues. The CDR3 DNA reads TGTGCCAGCAGCCAAGATCTCGGTTTACCAGCGGGTTCCGAGCAGTACTTC. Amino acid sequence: CASSQDLGLPAGSEQYF.